A selection of T cell receptor beta chains follows, all from one sample in a study of T cell repertoires in cytomegalovirus infection. The antigens for these receptors are not known. One entry per CDR3 protein, called by TCRdb with MiXCR from the reads. The sample lists around 900,000 distinct CDR3 sequences; approximately 31% were seen once. This specimen was cultured CD8+ T cells from PBMCs, taken from culture after CMV antigen stimulation. These receptors were taken from a human donor in good health (CMV status not recorded). Some clones in this sample may be carry-over from other donors' samples. Each CDR3 is given with its conserved first and last residue. A D gene is named only where the DNA matches it firmly. Rows may omit the clone size; those that give it use once, few, many or a size class.

>.|TRBV27|TRBJ1-1|.|14
TGTGCCAGCAGTCCAATAGTCGGGAGGGCTGAAGCTTTCTTT
CASSPIVGRAEAFF
>TRBD2|TRBV4-3|TRBJ2-1|.|17
TGCGCCAGCAGCCAAGATGGAGCGGGGGGGTGGTACAATGAGCAGTTCTTC
CASSQDGAGGWYNEQFF
>.|TRBV7-2|TRBJ1-3|.|17
TGTGCCAGCAGCTTAGCGTTTCCCCAGGCCTCTGGAAACACCATATATTTT
CASSLAFPQASGNTIYF
>TRBD1|TRBV19|TRBJ1-1|.|17
TGTGCCAGTAGTACCCTACCCGAGACAGGGGAGAACACTGAAGCTTTCTTT
CASSTLPETGENTEAFF
>.|TRBV11-2|TRBJ1-4|few|16
TGTGCCAGCAGCTCTATCTTACGAGACGCTAATGAAAAACTGTTTTTT
CASSSILRDANEKLFF
>.|TRBV20-1|TRBJ2-3|few|10
TGCAGTGTCGGGGCAGATACGCAGTATTTT
CSVGADTQYF
>.|TRBV2|TRBJ1-2|.|12
TGTGCCAGCATGGACACAAACTATGGCTACACCTTC
CASMDTNYGYTF
>TRBD1|TRBV2|TRBJ2-4|few|10
TGTGCCAGCAGGGGACAGGGACCGTACTTC
CASRGQGPYF
>.|TRBV19|TRBJ2-1|.|14
TGTGCCAGTAGTATAGGCGGGGAGCCTAATGAGCAGTTCTTC
CASSIGGEPNEQFF
>.|TRBV6-6|TRBJ2-1|many|12
TGTGCCAGCAGTTACTCTGGCGGCGAACAGTTCTTC
CASSYSGGEQFF
>.|TRBV5-1|TRBJ2-7|.|15
TGCGCCAGCAGCCCGGTGAGGGACAATTTTTACGAGCAGTACTTC
CASSPVRDNFYEQYF
>TRBD2|TRBV27|TRBJ2-1|many|18
TGTGCCAGCAGTCCACGACTAGCCTACTCTGTCCGAAACAATGAGCAGTTCTTC
CASSPRLAYSVRNNEQFF
>.|TRBV7-2|TRBJ1-2|many|12
TGTGCCAGCAGGGACCTTACCTGGGGCTACACCTTC
CASRDLTWGYTF
>.|TRBV6-2/TRBV6-3|TRBJ2-3|few|14
TGTGCCAGCAGTTACCCTTCTAGGCCAGATACGCAGTATTTT
CASSYPSRPDTQYF
>TRBD1|TRBV7-9|TRBJ2-5|few|15
TGTGCCAGCAGCTCCAATACAGGGGGTGAAGGGACCCAGTACTTC
CASSSNTGGEGTQYF
>.|TRBV29-1|TRBJ2-7|few|14
TGCAGCACACTATCCGGGACCGCAACCTACGAGCAGTACTTC
CSTLSGTATYEQYF
>.|TRBV7-6|TRBJ1-1|many|12
TGTGCCAGCAGCTTATTGGAAGGTGAAGCTTTCTTT
CASSLLEGEAFF
>.|TRBV7-6|TRBJ2-5|many|14
TGTGCCAGCAGCCCCCTGGGGGGTCAAGAGACCCAGTACTTC
CASSPLGGQETQYF
>TRBD1|TRBV27|TRBJ1-1|.|18
TGTGCCAGCAGTTTATCGCACAGGGGGCATTTGAGGGGGACTGAAGCTTTCTTT
CASSLSHRGHLRGTEAFF
>.|TRBV10-3|TRBJ2-7|.|17
TGTGCCATCTCGAGTTATAATCGGGGTAGGGGATCAAACGAGCAGTACTTC
CAISSYNRGRGSNEQYF
>.|TRBV6-5|TRBJ1-4|.|13
TGTGCCAGCAGTTATTCCGCGAACAGGAGGCTGTTTTTT
CASSYSANRRLFF
>TRBD2|TRBV7-8|TRBJ2-5|few|15
TGTGCCAGCAGCGCCCTCGGGGGGGGGATAGAGACCCAGTACTTC
CASSALGGGIETQYF
>TRBD1|TRBV6-5|TRBJ1-2|.|13
TGTGCCAGCAGACCCGACAGGGGAGATGGCTACACCTTC
CASRPDRGDGYTF
>TRBD2|TRBV12-3/TRBV12-4|TRBJ2-2|many|12
TGTGCCAGTAGCGGGGGAACCGGGGAGCTGTTTTTT
CASSGGTGELFF
>.|TRBV6-2/TRBV6-3|TRBJ1-1|few|14
TGTGCCAGCAGCCGCGAAATCCAGAACACTGAAGCTTTCTTT
CASSREIQNTEAFF
>.|TRBV7-8|TRBJ1-1|many|12
TGTGCCAGCAGCTTATCTGGCGATGAAGCTTTCTTT
CASSLSGDEAFF
>.|TRBV12-3/TRBV12-4|TRBJ1-2|.|13
TGTGCCAGCAGTATCAGCCAGTCCTATGGCTACACCTTC
CASSISQSYGYTF
>.|TRBV5-3|TRBJ2-2|.|15
TGTGCCAGCAGCTTGGCCCGGGGACTCACCGGGGAGCTGTTTTTT
CASSLARGLTGELFF
>TRBD2|TRBV28|TRBJ2-3|.|16
TGTGCCAGCAGTTCGGACGGGGGGATACACACAGATACGCAGTATTTT
CASSSDGGIHTDTQYF
>.|TRBV4-2|TRBJ1-1|once|16
TGTGCCAGCAGCCAAGATTGGGGGGGCATGAGCACTGAAGCTTTCTTT
CASSQDWGGMSTEAFF
>.|TRBV27|TRBJ1-4|many|14
TGTGCCAGCAGTTCTCTGTCAACTAATGAAAAACTGTTTTTT
CASSSLSTNEKLFF
>TRBD2|TRBV10-3|TRBJ2-1|many|15
TGTGCCATCAGGAGAGCGGGGGGAAATTACAATGAGCAGTTCTTC
CAIRRAGGNYNEQFF
>TRBD2|TRBV11-1|TRBJ2-3|.|15
TGTGCCAGCAGCTTGTACCGGACTAGCACAGCTACGCAGTATTTT
CASSLYRTSTATQYF
>.|TRBV12-5|TRBJ2-2|.|17
TGTGCTAGTGGTTTCTTTCCTCGGGACCCAAACACCGGGGAGCTGTTTTTT
CASGFFPRDPNTGELFF
>TRBD2|TRBV7-6|TRBJ2-3|many|16
TGTGCCAGCAGCTTAGCGACTAGCGGTTCCACAGATACGCAGTATTTT
CASSLATSGSTDTQYF
>TRBD2|TRBV5-1|TRBJ2-1|many|16
TGTGCCAGCACCCAACTAGCGGGGGGTCCCTACAATGAGCAGTTCTTC
CASTQLAGGPYNEQFF
>TRBD1|TRBV7-8|TRBJ2-1|many|16
TGTGCCAGCAGCTTAGCCCGACAGGGACCCAACAATGAGCAGTTCTTC
CASSLARQGPNNEQFF
>.|TRBV7-6|TRBJ2-1|few|13
TGTGCCAGCAGCAATACAGGGAGGCATGAGCAGTTCTTC
CASSNTGRHEQFF
>.|TRBV7-6|TRBJ1-4|many|13
TGTGCCAGCAGCTTAGGAATGAGTGAAAAACTGTTTTTT
CASSLGMSEKLFF
>.|TRBV28|TRBJ1-5|.|15
TGTGCCAGCAGTAGCGGGGGGGGGAGCAATCAGTCCCAGCATTTT
CASSSGGGSNQSQHF
>TRBD2|TRBV27|TRBJ2-3|.|15
TGTGCCAGCAGTCCAAGCGGGGGGAGTGGAGATACGCAGTATTTT
CASSPSGGSGDTQYF
>.|TRBV7-9|TRBJ1-5|once|12
TGTGCCAGCAGCCAGTCTGATCGGCCCCAGCATTTT
CASSQSDRPQHF
>.|TRBV7-9|TRBJ1-1|.|13
TGTGCCAGCAAAGACAGGTCCGAAAGTGAAGCTTTCTTT
CASKDRSESEAFF